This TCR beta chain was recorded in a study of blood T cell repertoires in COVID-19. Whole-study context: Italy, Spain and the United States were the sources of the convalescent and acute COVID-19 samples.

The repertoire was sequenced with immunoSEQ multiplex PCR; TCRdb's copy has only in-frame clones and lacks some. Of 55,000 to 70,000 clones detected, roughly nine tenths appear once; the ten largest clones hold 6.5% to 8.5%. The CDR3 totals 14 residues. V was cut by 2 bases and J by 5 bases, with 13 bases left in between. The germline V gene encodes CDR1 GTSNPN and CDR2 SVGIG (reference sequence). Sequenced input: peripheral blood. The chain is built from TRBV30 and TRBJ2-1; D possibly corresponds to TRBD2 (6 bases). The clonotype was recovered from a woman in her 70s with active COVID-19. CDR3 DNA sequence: TGTGCCTGGAGTCGCGGGATTAAAAACAATGAGCAGTTCTTC. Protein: CAWSRGIKNNEQFF. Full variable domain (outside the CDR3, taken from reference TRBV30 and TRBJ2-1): SQTIHQWPATLVQPVGSPLSLECTVEGTSNPNLYWYRQAAGRGLQLLFYSVGIGQISSEVPQNLSASRPQDRQFILSSKKLLLSDSGFYLCAWSRGIKNNEQFFGPGTRLTVL.